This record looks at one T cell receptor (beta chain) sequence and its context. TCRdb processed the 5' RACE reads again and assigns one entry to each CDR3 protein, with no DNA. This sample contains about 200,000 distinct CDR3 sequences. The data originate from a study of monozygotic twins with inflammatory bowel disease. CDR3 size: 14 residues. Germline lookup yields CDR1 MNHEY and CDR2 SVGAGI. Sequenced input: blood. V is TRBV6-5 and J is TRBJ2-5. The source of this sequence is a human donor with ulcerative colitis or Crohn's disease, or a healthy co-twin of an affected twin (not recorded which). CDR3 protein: CASSLSWGRETQYF.